This TCR beta chain stems from a study of CD8 T cells in acute hepatitis C reinfection. Time point noted: naive CD8 control sorted from an acute-time-point sample. Study results and limitations: Diversity was high, without significant differences between resolver and chronic groups.

TCRdb's copy holds only in-frame clones and misses some; the assay was immunoSEQ multiplex PCR. The sample includes some 40,000 clones, roughly 89% of them seen just once. A word on this clone: Antigen: not known.

Sample: naive CD8+ T cells from PBMCs. The sequence derives from a man under 40 with chronic hepatitis C.

Here the CDR3 reads CASSAGIRREQYF. The CDR3 region has the DNA TGTGCCAGCAGCGCGGGCATCCGTCGAGAGCAGTACTTC. The gene calls are TRBV9 and TRBJ2-7; D gene unclear. The V gene lost 3 bases and the J gene lost 7 bases, with 14 bases spanning the gap. The CDR3 is made up of 13 amino acids. Looked up from germline, CDR1 is SGDLS and CDR2 is YYNGEE.